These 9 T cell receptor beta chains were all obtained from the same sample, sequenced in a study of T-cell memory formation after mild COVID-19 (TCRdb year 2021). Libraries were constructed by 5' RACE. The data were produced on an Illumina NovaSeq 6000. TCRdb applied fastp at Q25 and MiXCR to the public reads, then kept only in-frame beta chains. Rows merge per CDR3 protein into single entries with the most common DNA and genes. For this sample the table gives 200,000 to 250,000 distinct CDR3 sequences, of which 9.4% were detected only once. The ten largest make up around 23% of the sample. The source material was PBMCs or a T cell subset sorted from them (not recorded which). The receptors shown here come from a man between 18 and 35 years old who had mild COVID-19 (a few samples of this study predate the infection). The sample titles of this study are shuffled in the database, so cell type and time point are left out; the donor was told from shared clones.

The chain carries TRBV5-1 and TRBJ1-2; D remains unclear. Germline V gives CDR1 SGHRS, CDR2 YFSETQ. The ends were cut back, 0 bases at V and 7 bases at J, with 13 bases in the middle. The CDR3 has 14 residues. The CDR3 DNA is TGCGCCAGCAGCTTGGAGGGCACGGTGTCTGGCTACACCTTC. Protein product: CASSLEGTVSGYTF.

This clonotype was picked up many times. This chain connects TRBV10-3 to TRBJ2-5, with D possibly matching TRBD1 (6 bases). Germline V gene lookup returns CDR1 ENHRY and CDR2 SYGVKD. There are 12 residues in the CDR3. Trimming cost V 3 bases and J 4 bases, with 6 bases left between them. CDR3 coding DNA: TGTGCCATCAGTGACAGGGGAGAGACCCAGTACTTC. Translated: CAISDRGETQYF.

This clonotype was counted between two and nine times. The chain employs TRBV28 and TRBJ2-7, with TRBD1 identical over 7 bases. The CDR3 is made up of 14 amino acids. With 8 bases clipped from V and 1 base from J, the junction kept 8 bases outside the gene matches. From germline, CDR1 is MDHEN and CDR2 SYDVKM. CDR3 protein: CASGTGTASYEQYV. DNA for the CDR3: TGTGCCAGCGGTACCGGGACAGCGTCCTACGAGCAGTACGTC.

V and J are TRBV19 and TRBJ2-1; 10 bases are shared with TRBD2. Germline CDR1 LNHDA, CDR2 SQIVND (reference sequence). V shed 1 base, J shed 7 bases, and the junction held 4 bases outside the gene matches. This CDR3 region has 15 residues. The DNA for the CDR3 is TGTGCCAGTAGTATAGTTCTAGCGGGGGTAAATGAGCAGTTCTTC. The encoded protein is CASSIVLAGVNEQFF.

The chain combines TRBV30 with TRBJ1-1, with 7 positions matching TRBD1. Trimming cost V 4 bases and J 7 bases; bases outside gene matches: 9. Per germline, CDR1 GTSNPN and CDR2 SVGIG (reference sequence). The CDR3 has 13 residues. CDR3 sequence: CAWMGQGVGEAFF. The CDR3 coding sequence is TGTGCCTGGATGGGGCAGGGGGTCGGTGAAGCTTTCTTT.

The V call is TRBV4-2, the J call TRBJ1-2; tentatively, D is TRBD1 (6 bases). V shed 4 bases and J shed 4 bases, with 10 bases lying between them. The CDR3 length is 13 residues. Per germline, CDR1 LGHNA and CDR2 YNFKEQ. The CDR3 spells CASSREQGYGYTF. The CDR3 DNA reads TGTGCCAGCAGCCGAGAACAGGGCTATGGCTACACCTTC.

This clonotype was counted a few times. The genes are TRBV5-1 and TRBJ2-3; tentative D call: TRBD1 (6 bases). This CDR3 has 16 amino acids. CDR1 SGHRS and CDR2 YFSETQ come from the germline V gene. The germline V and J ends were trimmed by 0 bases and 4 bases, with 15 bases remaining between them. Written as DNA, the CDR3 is TGCGCCAGCAGCTTGGATCTGAACAGGGTTGCAGATACGCAGTATTTT. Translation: CASSLDLNRVADTQYF.

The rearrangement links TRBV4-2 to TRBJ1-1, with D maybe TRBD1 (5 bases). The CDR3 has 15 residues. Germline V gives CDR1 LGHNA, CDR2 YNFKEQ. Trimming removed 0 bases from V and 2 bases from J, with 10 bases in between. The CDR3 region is CASSQDGGENTEAFF. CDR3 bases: TGTGCCAGCAGCCAAGATGGGGGAGAAAACACTGAAGCTTTCTTT.

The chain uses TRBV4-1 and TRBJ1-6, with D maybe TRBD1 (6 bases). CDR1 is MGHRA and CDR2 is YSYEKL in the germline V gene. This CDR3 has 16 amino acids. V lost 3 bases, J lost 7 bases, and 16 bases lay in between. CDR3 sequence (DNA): TGCGCCAGCAGCCAGGTACCGGGGGCCAGCAATTCACCCCTCCACTTT. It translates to CASSQVPGASNSPLHF.